The 2 T cell receptor beta chains below were found in one sample sequenced in a study of early stage breast cancer tumors. Clones were sequenced by immunoSEQ multiplex PCR, and TCRdb holds only the in-frame ones, with some missing. The sample carries over 15,000 clones, around 83% recorded once. The sequenced sample was blood. The source of these receptors is a person aged 65 to 85 with breast cancer.

The rearrangement uses TRBV5-1 and TRBJ1-3; TRBD1 agrees at 7 bases. Germline V gives CDR1 SGHRS, CDR2 YFSETQ. CDR3 size: 14 residues. The ends lost 4 bases at V and 2 bases at J; junction bases unmatched: 3. CDR3 sequence: CASSATGPGNTIYF. In nucleotides, the CDR3 is TGCGCCAGCAGCGCGACAGGGCCTGGAAACACCATATATTTT.

V usage is TRBV28 and J usage is TRBJ2-5, with D maybe TRBD2 (5 bases). V was clipped by 7 bases and J by 5 bases, with 14 bases between them. Germline V gives CDR1 MDHEN, CDR2 SYDVKM. CDR3 size: 13 residues. The CDR3, as DNA: TGTGCCAGCACCTCAAGAGGGTTGGAGACCCAGTACTTC. Translation: CASTSRGLETQYF. The full variable domain, rest sourced from reference TRBV28 and TRBJ2-5, is DVKVTQSSRYLVKRTGEKVFLECVQDMDHENMFWYRQDPGLGLRLIYFSYDVKMKEKGDIPEGYSVSREKKERFSLILESASTNQTSMYLCASTSRGLETQYFGPGTRLLVL.